Shown below are 9 T cell receptor beta chains from a single sample sequenced in a study of vaccination effects on CD4 cells after COVID-19. Sequencing was performed with immunoSEQ multiplex PCR; in TCRdb, only in-frame clones are kept and a portion is missing. The table has roughly 43,000 clones, around 70% seen once. ViraFEST assay sequencing came after antigen-specific CD4+ T cells were expanded with viral peptide pools. Culture lasted under 13 days before CD4+ T cell isolation. Of the BNT162b2 and mRNA-1273 vaccines, participants received two doses of one or the other. These receptors lack a known antigen. This specimen was CD4+ T cells from PBMCs cultured with HCoV-OC43 spike peptides, taken after COVID-19 vaccination. Described subset: HCoV-OC43 spike overlapping peptide pool stimulation. These receptors all come from a human donor who received a COVID-19 vaccine.

This chain connects TRBV27 to TRBJ2-2; the D is unclear. V lost 2 bases and J 2 bases, leaving 9 bases between the germline ends. CDR1 is MNHEY and CDR2 is SMNVEV in the germline V gene (reference sequence). The CDR3 extends over 15 amino acids. This CDR3 reads CASSLNFLNTGELFF. The CDR3 DNA is TGTGCCAGCAGTTTAAACTTCCTAAACACCGGGGAGCTGTTTTTT.

The chain employs TRBV6-5 and TRBJ1-1; 7 nucleotides line up with TRBD1. The V and J ends lost 7 bases and 4 bases, in that order; junction bases with no gene match: 6. Germline CDR1 reads MNHEY; CDR2 reads SVGAGI. The CDR3 runs to 13 residues. CDR3 in DNA: TGTGCCAGCATTAGACAGGGCTTCACTGAAGCTTTCTTT. It yields the protein CASIRQGFTEAFF.

The chain is built from TRBV7-9 and TRBJ1-3, with a possible D match to TRBD1 (5 bases). Trimming took 6 bases from V and 4 from J, leaving 10 bases between them. Per germline, CDR1 SEHNR and CDR2 FQNEAQ (reference sequence). The CDR3 consists of 13 residues. The CDR3 coding sequence is TGTGCCAGCAGGGGACGGAGAGGAAACACCATATATTTT. Amino acid sequence: CASRGRRGNTIYF. The variable domain in full, with the rest retrieved from reference TRBV7-9 and TRBJ1-3, is DTGVSQNPRHKITKRGQNVTFRCDPISEHNRLYWYRQTLGQGPEFLTYFQNEAQLEKSRLLSDRFSAERPKGSFSTLEIQRTEQGDSAMYLCASRGRRGNTIYFGEGSWLTVV.

The chain couples TRBV6-6 to TRBJ2-7; tentative D call: TRBD1 (6 bases). Germline assignment: CDR1 MNHNY and CDR2 SVGAGI (reference sequence). The germline V and J ends were trimmed by 6 bases and 9 bases, with 21 bases remaining between them. The CDR3 consists of 14 residues. CDR3: CASSRSTGTDGQYF. CDR3 nucleotides: TGTGCCAGCAGCCGATCTACAGGGACGGACGGGCAGTACTTC.

CDR3 bases: TGTGCCAGCAGCAATTGCGGACAGGTCGGTTACTTGGGGTTGGGGAACACTGAAGCTTTCTTT. Residues: CASSNCGQVGYLGLGNTEAFF. This rearrangement joins TRBV21-1 to TRBJ1-1; the tabulated D call, TRBD1, remains unverified against the DNA. TRBV21-1 is recorded as a pseudogene. This CDR3 has 21 residues.

V gene TRBV12-5 combines with J gene TRBJ2-5, with 11 bases lining up with TRBD1. The CDR3 covers 13 residues. V shed 6 bases and J 5 bases; nucleotides not matched to a gene: 2. The V gene's germline CDR1 is LGHNT and CDR2 FRNRAP. The CDR3 coding sequence is TGTGCTAGTGGCCGGGACAGGGGGGAGACCCAGTACTTC. Protein: CASGRDRGETQYF.

This chain joins TRBV5-1 and TRBJ2-1; TRBD1 matches at 8 bases. The CDR3 is 15 residues long. With 1 base clipped from V and 6 bases from J, the junction kept 6 bases outside the gene matches. Per the germline V gene, CDR1 is SGHRS and CDR2 is YFSETQ. The CDR3, as DNA: TGCGCCAGCAGCTTGAGACTAGACAGGGGCAATGAGCAGTTCTTC. Its protein product is CASSLRLDRGNEQFF.

In its sample, this clone was seen a few times. This sequence joins TRBV11-2 and TRBJ2-3; weak D call: TRBD1 (6 bases). CDR1 is SGHAT and CDR2 is FQNNGV in the germline V gene. The ends were cut back, 3 bases at V and 5 bases at J, with 24 bases in the middle. The CDR3 contains 18 residues. This chain's CDR3 is CASSFPTSGFGTLDTQYF. For the CDR3, the DNA is TGTGCCAGCAGCTTCCCGACTTCGGGCTTCGGGACACTAGATACGCAGTATTTT.

V is TRBV30 and J is TRBJ2-1; 9 positions match TRBD2. The germline V gene encodes CDR1 GTSNPN and CDR2 SVGIG (reference sequence). The CDR3 length is 15 residues. J lost 4 bases, V lost 2 bases, and 6 bases had no gene match. The CDR3 region has the DNA TGTGCCTGGAGTAGAGGCCTAGCGGGATACAATGAGCAGTTCTTC. The encoded protein is CAWSRGLAGYNEQFF.